This T cell receptor (beta chain) appears in the sequencing data of a study of blood T cells in healthy people across ages. Study background: There was about one barcoded beta molecule captured by template switching per two T cells.

From germline, CDR1 is SNHLY and CDR2 FYNNEI. Trimming took off 4 bases at V and 0 bases at J, with 11 bases between the two ends. The CDR3 is made up of 15 amino acids. Every sample yielded at least 6 million isolated PBMCs. The authors extracted at least 5 micrograms of total RNA per sample. PCR was performed a second time for about 7 to 12 cycles using a sample-barcoded 5' primer and a J-beta primer mix. The study obtained at least 3 million CDR3-containing paired-end reads from every sample. TCRdb recomputed calls from the 5' RACE reads with MiXCR, one row per CDR3 protein. The table lists approximately 810,000 distinct CDR3 sequences, under 35% of them singletons. This clonotype was counted a single time.

This TCR came from a woman aged 80 or older in good health. The genes are TRBV2 and TRBJ2-3, with TRBD1 as a possible D gene (5 bases). Sequencing input: blood. The CDR3 spells CASSAQGRSTDTQYF. CDR3 coding DNA: TGTGCCAGCAGTGCCCAGGGCCGAAGCACAGATACGCAGTATTTT. Drawing the rest from reference TRBV2 and TRBJ2-3, the complete variable domain is EPEVTQTPSHQVTQMGQEVILRCVPISNHLYFYWYRQILGQKVEFLVSFYNNEISEKSEIFDDQFSVERPDGSNFTLKIRSTKLEDSAMYFCASSAQGRSTDTQYFGPGTRLTVL.